The 13 T cell receptor beta chains given below trace back to one sample, sequenced in a study of T cell responses to AZD1222 COVID-19 vaccine. Profiling relied on immunoSEQ multiplex PCR, and the TCRdb table lists in-frame clones only, not all of them. This table has around 270,000 clones, 94% appearing once. The material was peripheral blood, obtained 28 days after the second AZD1222 dose. The receptors derive from an adult who received the AZD1222 COVID-19 vaccine.

The V gene is TRBV9, the J gene TRBJ2-2; a possible D gene is TRBD1 (5 bases). The V gene's germline CDR1 is SGDLS and CDR2 YYNGEE. The CDR3 is made up of 13 amino acids. Between the trimmed V and J ends, which lost 3 bases and 6 bases, there was a span of 9 bases. The CDR3 nucleotides read TGTGCCAGCAGCGAAGGGGTAGCCGGGGAGCTGTTTTTT. Encoded protein: CASSEGVAGELFF.

This chain uses TRBV27 with TRBJ1-1; no reliable D call. The CDR3 spans 15 residues. Germline V gene sequence: CDR1 MNHEY, CDR2 SMNVEV (reference sequence). V gave up 4 bases and J gave up 4 bases, with 16 bases separating them. This chain's CDR3 is CASSSRAALPTEAFF. The CDR3, as DNA: TGTGCCAGCAGTTCCCGGGCCGCCCTCCCCACTGAAGCTTTCTTT.

V is TRBV19 and J is TRBJ2-2; 8 nucleotides line up with TRBD1. Germline CDR1 and CDR2: LNHDA and SQIVND (reference sequence). The CDR3 sequence is 15 residues long. The J segment lost 1 base and the V segment lost 10 bases, leaving 8 bases of the junction unmatched. The CDR3 region is CATDPGQGNTGELFF. The CDR3 region has the DNA TGTGCCACCGACCCTGGACAGGGGAACACCGGGGAGCTGTTTTTT.

V is TRBV2 and J is TRBJ2-4; 8 positions agree with TRBD2. CDR1 and CDR2 (germline): SNHLY, FYNNEI. V was clipped by 7 bases and J by 15 bases; unmatched bases: 17. The CDR3 totals 14 residues. DNA of the CDR3: TGTGCCAGCACCCTGGGGATAGCGGGACCTTCGGGGTACTTC. Translation: CASTLGIAGPSGYF.

The chain links TRBV20-1 to TRBJ2-2, with 7 bases identical to TRBD2. The junction had 14 bases not matched to a gene; V was cut back by 3 bases and J by 4 bases. This CDR3 is built from 17 residues. The germline V gene has CDR1 DFQATT and CDR2 SNEGSKA (reference sequence). DNA of the CDR3: TGCAGTGCTAGTCCGGGACTACGCCCAAGGGGCACCGGGGAGCTGTTTTTT. Protein product: CSASPGLRPRGTGELFF.

On this clone: At the DNA level, this CDR3 is encoded by other sequences in the same sample as well. The CDR3 here is CASSPGQGNQPQHF. The CDR3, as DNA: TGTGCCAGCAGCCCGGGACAAGGCAATCAGCCCCAGCATTTT. The chain links TRBV3-1 (or the pseudogene TRBV3-2) to TRBJ1-5; D perhaps matches TRBD1 (6 bases). The CDR3 is 14 amino acids. Germline V gene sequence: CDR1 LGHDT, CDR2 YNNKEL (reference sequence). The germline V and J ends were trimmed by 4 bases and 2 bases, with 9 bases remaining between them.

The chain joins TRBV9 to TRBJ2-3; perhaps TRBD2 as D (5 bases). Trimming left V 3 bases short and J 2 bases short, with 10 bases between. Germline-derived CDR1 and CDR2 are SGDLS and YYNGEE. This CDR3 has 14 residues. As DNA, the CDR3 is TGTGCCAGCAGCGGACGACTATTCACAGATACGCAGTATTTT. Translated, it gives CASSGRLFTDTQYF.

This clone appeared a single time. The chain couples TRBV15 to TRBJ1-2, with 11 bases fitting TRBD1. This CDR3 spans 15 amino acids. Germline-derived CDR1 and CDR2 are LNHNV and YYDKDF (reference sequence). After removal of 5 bases from V and 3 bases from J, the junction contained 5 bases not matched to a gene. The CDR3 sequence: CATSPRTGGDYGYTF. The CDR3 DNA reads as TGTGCCACCAGCCCCCGGACAGGGGGCGACTATGGCTACACCTTC.

The count of this clone is one. The chain couples TRBV14 to TRBJ1-1; D not certain. This CDR3 is 12 amino acids long. CDR1 SGHDN and CDR2 FVKESK come from the germline V gene. V was clipped by 3 bases and J by 11 bases, with 13 bases between them. CDR3 region: CASSQGGVGAFF. CDR3 DNA sequence: TGTGCCAGCAGCCAGGGTGGGGTCGGTGCTTTCTTT. The full variable domain, rest sourced from reference TRBV14 and TRBJ1-1, is EAGVTQFPSHSVIEKGQTVTLRCDPISGHDNLYWYRRVMGKEIKFLLHFVKESKQDESGMPNNRFLAERTGGTYSTLKVQPAELEDSGVYFCASSQGGVGAFFGQGTRLTVV.

This chain's CDR3 is CAISGQRETQYF. CDR3 in DNA: TGTGCCATCAGTGGACAGAGGGAGACCCAGTACTTC. The rearrangement joins TRBV10-3 to TRBJ2-5; D is perhaps TRBD1 (5 bases). V was pared by 4 bases and J by 5 bases, with 8 bases between. Per germline, CDR1 ENHRY and CDR2 SYGVKD. The CDR3 runs 12 residues.

The chain is built from TRBV5-1 and TRBJ2-7; TRBD1 matches 9 bases. The CDR3 covers 14 residues. Germline-derived CDR1 and CDR2 are SGHRS and YFSETQ. Losses at the gene ends were 0 bases for V and 2 bases for J; bases not matched to a gene: 0. DNA of the CDR3: TGCGCCAGCAGCTTGGGGACAGGGGCCTACGAGCAGTACTTC. Residues: CASSLGTGAYEQYF.

The J gene is TRBJ2-5, the V gene TRBV27; D gene ambiguous. Germline-derived CDR1 and CDR2 are MNHEY and SMNVEV (reference sequence). The CDR3 length is 13 residues. The germline V and J ends were trimmed by 4 bases and 5 bases, with 11 bases remaining between them. The CDR3 DNA sequence: TGTGCCAGCAGTTCGTCAGCGTGGGAGACCCAGTACTTC. This gives the protein CASSSSAWETQYF.

The chain combines TRBV24-1 with TRBJ1-2; TRBD1 is a possible D gene (6 bases). Per germline, CDR1 KGHDR and CDR2 SFDVKD. V lost 4 bases to trimming and J lost 9 bases, with 20 bases between them. This CDR3 spans 15 amino acids. This CDR3 reads CATSDARDIVKSYTF. The CDR3 nucleotides are TGTGCCACCAGTGACGCCCGGGACATTGTCAAAAGCTACACCTTC.